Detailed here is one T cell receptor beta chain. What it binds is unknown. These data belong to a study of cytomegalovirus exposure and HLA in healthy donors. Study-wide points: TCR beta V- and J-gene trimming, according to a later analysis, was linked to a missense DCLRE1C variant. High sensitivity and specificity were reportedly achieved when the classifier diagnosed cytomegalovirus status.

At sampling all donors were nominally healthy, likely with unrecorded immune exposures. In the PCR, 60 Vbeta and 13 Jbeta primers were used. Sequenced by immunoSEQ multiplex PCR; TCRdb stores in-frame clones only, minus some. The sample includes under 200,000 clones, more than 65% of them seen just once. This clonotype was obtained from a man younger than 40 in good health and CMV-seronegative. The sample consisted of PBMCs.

Written as DNA, the CDR3 is TGTGCCATCAGTGAGTCTAGCGGGGGGAGAGAGCAGTACTTC. It specifies CAISESSGGREQYF. This rearrangement joins TRBV10-3 to TRBJ2-7; TRBD2 aligns across 10 bases. CDR3 length equals 14 residues. The V and J ends lost 0 bases and 7 bases, in that order; junction bases with no gene match: 3. CDR1 and CDR2 from the germline V gene are ENHRY and SYGVKD.